A selection of T cell receptor beta chains follows, all from one sample in a study of T cells in Graves' hyperthyroidism and ophthalmopathy. TCRdb independently ran MiXCR on the multiplex PCR reads; one entry per CDR3 protein. The repertoire includes about 290,000 distinct CDR3 sequences, more than 10% of them detected once, and 7.5% to 8% sits in the top ten. The source material was blood. These receptors came from a woman under 40 with Graves' hyperthyroidism that later progressed to Graves' ophthalmopathy. The CDR3 runs from the conserved cysteine through the conserved F or W.

j_call: TRBJ2-5
v_call: TRBV10-3
cdr3_aa: CAISEFLMAQYF

j_call: TRBJ1-1
v_call: TRBV30
cdr3_aa: CAWSSPRPGAFF

j_call: TRBJ2-1
v_call: TRBV19
cdr3_aa: CASSPHGQGKGGEQFF

j_call: TRBJ2-7
v_call: TRBV6-2/TRBV6-3
cdr3_aa: CASSPSTRDPTYEQYF

j_call: TRBJ2-7
v_call: TRBV19
cdr3_aa: CASSTFSGVSYEQYF

j_call: TRBJ1-1
v_call: TRBV4-2
cdr3_aa: CASSQEGFTNTEAFF

j_call: TRBJ2-3
v_call: TRBV7-8
cdr3_aa: CASSLIGADTQYF

j_call: TRBJ2-2
v_call: TRBV7-6
cdr3_aa: CASSSGGRVTGELFF

j_call: TRBJ2-7
v_call: TRBV12-3/TRBV12-4
cdr3_aa: CASSLYWASGGLSYEQYF

j_call: TRBJ2-2
v_call: TRBV6-1
cdr3_aa: CASKGSNTGELFF

j_call: TRBJ2-2
v_call: TRBV28
cdr3_aa: CASSLGGLELFF